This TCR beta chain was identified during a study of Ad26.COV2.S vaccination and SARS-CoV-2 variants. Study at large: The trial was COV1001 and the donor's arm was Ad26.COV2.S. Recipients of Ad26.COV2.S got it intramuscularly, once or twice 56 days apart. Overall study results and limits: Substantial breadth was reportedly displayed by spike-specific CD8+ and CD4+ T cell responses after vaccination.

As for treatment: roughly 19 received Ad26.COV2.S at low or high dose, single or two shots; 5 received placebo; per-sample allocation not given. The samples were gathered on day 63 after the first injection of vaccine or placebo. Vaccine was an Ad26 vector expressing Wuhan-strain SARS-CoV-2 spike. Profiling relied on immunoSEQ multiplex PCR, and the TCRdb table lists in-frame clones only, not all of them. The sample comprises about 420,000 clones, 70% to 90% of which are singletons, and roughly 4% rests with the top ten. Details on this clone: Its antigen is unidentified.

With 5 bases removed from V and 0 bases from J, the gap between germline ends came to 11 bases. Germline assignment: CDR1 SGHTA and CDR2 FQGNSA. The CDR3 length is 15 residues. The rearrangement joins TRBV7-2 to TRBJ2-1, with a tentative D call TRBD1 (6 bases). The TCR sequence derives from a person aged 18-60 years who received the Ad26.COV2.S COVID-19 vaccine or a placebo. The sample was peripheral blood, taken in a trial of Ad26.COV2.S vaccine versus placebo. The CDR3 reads CASSKGQSSYNEQFF. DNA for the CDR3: TGTGCCAGCAGCAAAGGACAGAGCTCCTACAATGAGCAGTTCTTC.